A selection of T cell receptor beta chains follows, all from one sample in a study of shared clonotypes between healthy human individuals. The repertoire was sequenced with immunoSEQ multiplex PCR; TCRdb's copy has only in-frame clones and lacks some. The sample includes roughly 2.2 million clones, about 90% of them seen just once. The material sequenced was naive CD4+ T cells from PBMCs. The receptors here all came from a man younger than 35 in good health. Some clones in this sample may be carry-over from other donors' samples. The CDR3 runs from the conserved cysteine through the conserved F or W. The order of the fields is V gene, clone size, D gene, J gene, CDR3 DNA, CDR3 protein. D genes are given only for firm matches. Rows may omit the clone size; those that give it use once, few, many or a size class.

TRBV4-1	-	TRBD2	TRBJ2-3	TGCGCCAGCAGCCAACGACTAGCGGGAGGGACAGATACGCAGTATTTT	CASSQRLAGGTDTQYF
TRBV19	-	-	TRBJ2-6	TGTGCCAGTCGGTACTCTGGGGCCAACGTCCTGACTTTC	CASRYSGANVLTF
TRBV7-9	-	TRBD2	TRBJ2-3	TGTGCCAGCAGCCCGCCAGCGGGAGGGTTGACTAGCACAGATACGCAGTATTTT	CASSPPAGGLTSTDTQYF
TRBV7-9	-	-	TRBJ1-1	TGTGCCAGCAGCTTAGAATTCATAGCGGGCACTGAAGCTTTCTTT	CASSLEFIAGTEAFF
TRBV28	-	-	TRBJ1-1	TGTGCCAGCGGTTTTAAGTTCGGGAACACTGAAGCTTTCTTT	CASGFKFGNTEAFF
TRBV29-1	-	-	TRBJ2-1	TGCAGCGTTGAGAGGGGCAAGGCGTACAATGAGCAGTTCTTC	CSVERGKAYNEQFF
TRBV28	-	-	TRBJ1-1	TGTGCCAGCAGTTTTCAGGGTTTAAACACTGAAGCTTTCTTT	CASSFQGLNTEAFF
TRBV4-1	once	-	TRBJ2-7	TGCGCCAGCAGCCAAGACAGCTACGAGCAGTACTTC	CASSQDSYEQYF
TRBV19	-	-	TRBJ1-3	TGTGCCAGTAGTGTGGAGCACTTCTACTCTGGAAACACCATATATTTT	CASSVEHFYSGNTIYF
TRBV9	-	-	TRBJ1-3	TGTGCCAGCAGCGTAGCTGCACTCGGTGGAAACACCATATATTTT	CASSVAALGGNTIYF
TRBV5-6	-	-	TRBJ1-1	TGTGCCAGCAGGGGGACTTCAGTTTGGGTTGAAGCTTTCTTT	CASRGTSVWVEAFF
TRBV7-9	-	TRBD2	TRBJ2-1	TGTGCCAGCAGCCAAGATCGGTCCGGGAGGCGGAATGAGCAGTTCTTC	CASSQDRSGRRNEQFF
TRBV18	-	-	TRBJ2-7	TGTGCCAGCTCACCGGTGGGCTACGAGCAGTACTTC	CASSPVGYEQYF
TRBV15	-	TRBD2	TRBJ2-1	TGTGCCACCAGCAGAGGGGGGCCGAGGACTAGCGGGAGAGGGCATGAGCAGTTCTTC	CATSRGGPRTSGRGHEQFF
TRBV4-1	-	-	TRBJ2-1	TGCGCCAGCAGCCAAGAACCCAGCTCCTACAATGAGCAGTTCTTC	CASSQEPSSYNEQFF
TRBV27	-	-	TRBJ2-5	TGTGCCAGCAGTTCACTTATTGGACACCTCCAAGAGACCCAGTACTTC	CASSSLIGHLQETQYF
TRBV27	-	TRBD2	TRBJ2-2	TGTGCCAGCACCACACGACTAGCGGGAGTCACCGGGGAGCTGTTTTTT	CASTTRLAGVTGELFF
TRBV5-1	-	TRBD2	TRBJ2-2	TGCGCCAGCAGCTTGGGAGCGGGAGGGCCCACCGGGGAGCTGTTTTTT	CASSLGAGGPTGELFF
TRBV30	once	TRBD2	TRBJ2-7	TGTGCCTGGAGTGTAGGTCTAGCGGCTGGCTCCTACGAGCAGTACTTC	CAWSVGLAAGSYEQYF
TRBV5-4	-	TRBD1	TRBJ1-2	TGTGCCAGCAGCTTGCAGGGGGCTAACTATGGCTACACCTTC	CASSLQGANYGYTF
TRBV2	-	-	TRBJ1-1	TGTGCCAGCAGTGAACTGGGAGGGACTACCAGTGAAGCTTTCTTT	CASSELGGTTSEAFF
TRBV2	few	-	TRBJ1-3	TGTGCCAGCAGTACACAGGGAACCGGGAACACCATATATTTT	CASSTQGTGNTIYF
TRBV2	-	-	TRBJ2-5	TGTGCCAGCAGTGCCAGGCGTGGAGAGACCCAGTACTTC	CASSARRGETQYF
TRBV23-1	once	TRBD2	TRBJ2-3	TGCGCCAGCAGTCTCGTAGCGGGAGACCGATCCACAGATACGCAGTATTTT	CASSLVAGDRSTDTQYF
TRBV7-9	few	-	TRBJ1-1	TGTGCCAGCAGCCCGGGGCTTTTAAACACTGAAGCTTTCTTT	CASSPGLLNTEAFF
TRBV19	-	TRBD1	TRBJ1-2	TGTGCCAGTAGCAGACAGGGGCCATACTATGGCTACACCTTC	CASSRQGPYYGYTF
TRBV30	-	TRBD1	TRBJ2-7	TGTGCCTGGAGGACAGGGGGACGATCCTACGAGCAGTACTTC	CAWRTGGRSYEQYF
TRBV5-1	-	TRBD2	TRBJ2-7	TGCGCCAGCAGCCCAACCCTAGCGGGAGAGCCGCTTTCCGAGCAGTACTTC	CASSPTLAGEPLSEQYF
TRBV5-1	-	TRBD2	TRBJ2-7	TGCGCCAGCAGCCCCCGACTAGCGGTAAGCTCCTACGAGCAGTACTTC	CASSPRLAVSSYEQYF
TRBV28	-	-	TRBJ1-1	TGTGCCAGTAACCGTCCGGGACCGGGCATTATTGAAGCTTTCTTT	CASNRPGPGIIEAFF
TRBV5-1	-	-	TRBJ2-6	TGCGCCAGCAGCTTGGCCACACTAGTAGGGGCCAACGTCCTGACTTTC	CASSLATLVGANVLTF
TRBV9	-	-	TRBJ2-3	TGTGCCAGCAGCGTAGGAGACTTTGCCGATACGCAGTATTTT	CASSVGDFADTQYF
TRBV5-1	-	-	TRBJ2-4	TGCGCCAGCAGCTTGACACCTCTAGCCAAAAACATTCAGTACTTC	CASSLTPLAKNIQYF
TRBV7-9	-	-	TRBJ2-6	TGTGCCAGCAGCTTAAGGGCTGGCTCTGGGGCCAACGTCCTGACTTTC	CASSLRAGSGANVLTF
TRBV11-2	-	-	TRBJ2-5	TGTGCCAGCAGCTTAGTCTCTGAGACCCAGTACTTC	CASSLVSETQYF
TRBV11-2	-	TRBD2	TRBJ2-4	TGTGCCAGCAGCTTTCGACTAGCGGGAGGTGGAGCCAAAAACATTCAGTACTTC	CASSFRLAGGGAKNIQYF
TRBV5-1	-	-	TRBJ2-4	TGCGCCAGCAGCTTGGATCCGGCAGCTAAAAACATTCAGTACTTC	CASSLDPAAKNIQYF
TRBV6-6	-	-	TRBJ2-5	TGTGCCAGCAGTTACTCGAGTGGGGGGGAGACCCAGTACTTC	CASSYSSGGETQYF
TRBV10-3	-	-	TRBJ1-2	TGTGCCATCAGTGAGTCAAATTTGGGGGGCTACACCTTC	CAISESNLGGYTF
TRBV5-1	-	TRBD2	TRBJ2-1	TGCGCCAGCAGCTTCCTAGCGGACCTAAACTCCTACAATGAGCAGTTCTTC	CASSFLADLNSYNEQFF
TRBV4-1	-	TRBD2	TRBJ2-7	TGCGCCAGCAGCCAAGGGAGTCTAGCGGGAGTTTACGAGCAGTACTTC	CASSQGSLAGVYEQYF
TRBV11-2	-	-	TRBJ2-3	TGTGCCAGCAGCTTATGGAGGGATGCAGATACGCAGTATTTT	CASSLWRDADTQYF
TRBV6-4	-	-	TRBJ2-7	TGTGCCAGGGCAACCACCGGACATAACTACGAGCAGTACTTC	CARATTGHNYEQYF
TRBV27	-	-	TRBJ1-5	TGTGCCAGCAGTCGACAGATTAATCAGCCCCAGCATTTT	CASSRQINQPQHF
TRBV7-9	-	-	TRBJ2-5	TGTGCCAGCAGCGAGGGAGAGACCCAGTACTTC	CASSEGETQYF
TRBV5-1	-	TRBD1	TRBJ2-7	TGCGCCAGCAGCTTGGCCGGACAGGGGCGTACCTACGAGCAGTACTTC	CASSLAGQGRTYEQYF
TRBV10-3	-	TRBD2	TRBJ2-1	TGTGCCATCAGTGGTTATAGCGGGAGCTCCTACAATGAGCAGTTCTTC	CAISGYSGSSYNEQFF
TRBV5-1	-	TRBD2	TRBJ2-7	TGCGCCAGCAGCTTGGCGGGCGGGGGGACCTACGAGCAGTACTTC	CASSLAGGGTYEQYF
TRBV30	-	-	TRBJ1-2	TGTGCCTGGAGTGTAGTGGGGGCCGTTGGCTACACCTTC	CAWSVVGAVGYTF
TRBV18	-	TRBD1	TRBJ2-2	TGTGCCAGCTCAGGACAGGGGGCAAGCACCGGGGAGCTGTTTTTT	CASSGQGASTGELFF
TRBV20-1	-	-	TRBJ2-3	TGCAGTGCTACATCAGATACGCAGTATTTT	CSATSDTQYF
TRBV27	-	-	TRBJ2-7	TGTGCCAGCAGTCCCTTAGCGGAAGTTTTCTACGAGCAGTACTTC	CASSPLAEVFYEQYF
TRBV18	-	TRBD1	TRBJ1-1	TGTGCCAGCTCACGAATGACAGGGGAATTAGGAGCTTTCTTT	CASSRMTGELGAFF
TRBV5-4	-	TRBD1	TRBJ1-1	TGTGCCAGCAGCGCGGGACAGGGACGGGGCACTGAAGCTTTCTTT	CASSAGQGRGTEAFF
TRBV28	-	TRBD1	TRBJ1-2	TGTGCCAGCAGGACGACAGGGGGCGCGAAAGGCTACACCTTC	CASRTTGGAKGYTF
TRBV5-4	-	TRBD1	TRBJ2-1	TGTGCCAGCAGTCGAAGGGACAGGGGTACGGGCAATGAGCAGTTCTTC	CASSRRDRGTGNEQFF